The rows below give T cell receptor beta chains drawn from one sample of a study of cytomegalovirus exposure and HLA in healthy donors. Produced via immunoSEQ multiplex PCR; TCRdb's table is partial and in-frame only. This repertoire shows about 110,000 clones, approximately 80% found once; its top ten account for roughly 3.9%. The specimen was PBMCs. Every receptor here comes from a man in his 60s in good health and CMV-seronegative. Each CDR3 is given with its conserved first and last residue. D genes are given only for firm matches. Clone sizes are given selectively: once, few, many, or a class where the clone is expanded.

v_gene	d_gene	abundance	j_gene	CDR3nt	CDR3aa
TRBV5-1	TRBD2	once	TRBJ2-3	TGCGCCAGCAGCGCCGGACTAGCGGGGGTGACAGATACGCAGTATTTT	CASSAGLAGVTDTQYF
TRBV7-3	TRBD1	few	TRBJ2-2	TGTGCCAGCAGCTCACGACCGGGACAGGGCAGCGGGGAGCTGTTTTTT	CASSSRPGQGSGELFF
TRBV12-5	NA	NA	TRBJ1-1	TGTGCTAGTGGCTCCGACAGGAGTGGCACTGAAGCTTTCTTT	CASGSDRSGTEAFF
TRBV5-1	TRBD1	NA	TRBJ1-1	TGCGCCAGCAGCCCCGGGACAGGCACTGAAGCTTTCTTT	CASSPGTGTEAFF
TRBV5-1	NA	NA	TRBJ2-3	TGCGCCAGCAGCTTGGCCGCGGCCGGCGGCGGCACAGATACGCAGTATTTT	CASSLAAAGGGTDTQYF
TRBV10-3	TRBD1	NA	TRBJ2-1	TGTGCCATCAGTCCGGGACAGAACTACAATGAGCAGTTCTTC	CAISPGQNYNEQFF
TRBV7-2	NA	NA	TRBJ2-3	TGTGCCAGCAGCTTAAGCTCTAGCGCAAATACGCAGTATTTT	CASSLSSSANTQYF
TRBV5-4	TRBD1	NA	TRBJ2-1	TGTGCCAGCAGCTTGGCCATTGGACAGGGGAACAATGAGCAGTTCTTC	CASSLAIGQGNNEQFF
TRBV7-9	TRBD1	NA	TRBJ2-5	TGTGCCAGCAGCGCGGACAGGGTCGGAGAGACCCAGTACTTC	CASSADRVGETQYF
TRBV5-6	TRBD1	NA	TRBJ1-1	TGTGCCAGCAGCAGACCTGACAGGGACACTGAAGCTTTCTTT	CASSRPDRDTEAFF
TRBV28	NA	NA	TRBJ1-4	TGTGCCAGCAGGATCAGGGGCGAAAAACTGTTTTTT	CASRIRGEKLFF
TRBV29-1	TRBD1	few	TRBJ2-7	TGCAGCGTTGTGGGACAGGGCTACGAGCAGTACTTC	CSVVGQGYEQYF